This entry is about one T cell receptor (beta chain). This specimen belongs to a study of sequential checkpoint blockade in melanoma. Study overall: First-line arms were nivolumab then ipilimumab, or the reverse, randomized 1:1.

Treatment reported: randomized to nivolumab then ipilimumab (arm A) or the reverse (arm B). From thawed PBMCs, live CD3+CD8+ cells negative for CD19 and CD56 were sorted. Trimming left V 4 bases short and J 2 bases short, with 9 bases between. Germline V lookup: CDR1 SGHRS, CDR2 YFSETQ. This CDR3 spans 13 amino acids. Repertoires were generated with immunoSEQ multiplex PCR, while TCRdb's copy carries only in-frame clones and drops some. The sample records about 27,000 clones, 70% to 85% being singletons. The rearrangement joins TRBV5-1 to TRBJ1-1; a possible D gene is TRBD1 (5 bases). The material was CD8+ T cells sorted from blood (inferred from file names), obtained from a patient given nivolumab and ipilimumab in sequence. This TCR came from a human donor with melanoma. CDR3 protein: CASSLDINTEAFF. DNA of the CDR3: TGCGCCAGCAGCCTGGACATTAACACTGAAGCTTTCTTT.